The 6 T cell receptor beta chains listed next were all sequenced from one sample in a study of molecular identifiers for immune sequencing clone quantification (dated 2018 in TCRdb). The method was PCR. Sequencing was performed on a NextSeq 500. Starting from the raw public reads, TCRdb applied fastp trimming at Q25, assembled clones with MiXCR and retained in-frame beta chains. All rows with the same CDR3 protein become a single entry with the most common DNA and genes. The sample includes about 630,000 distinct CDR3 sequences, with over 25% observed a single time. The top ten hold about 0.73% of the sample. The sample comprised naive CD8+ T cells from blood, with Jurkat cell RNA spiked in. This specimen's cell subset or site label, per the study, means: FACS-sorted CD8+CD4-CCR7+CD45RA+ naive T cells. Receptors originate from a human donor in good health. Some libraries in this study had Jurkat cell RNA spiked in.

The CDR3 protein is CASSLGRFGNDEQFF. For the CDR3, the DNA is TGTGCCAGCAGCTTAGGAAGATTTGGTAACGATGAGCAGTTCTTC. The rearrangement links TRBV11-2 to TRBJ2-1; no definite D call. Trimming removed 1 base at V and 8 bases at J, with 15 bases between. The CDR3 is 15 residues long. CDR1 is SGHAT and CDR2 is FQNNGV in the germline V gene.

This clonotype showed up many times. The chain employs TRBV28 and TRBJ2-7; D may correspond to TRBD1 or TRBD2 (6 bases each). The CDR3 extends over 13 amino acids. Germline V gene data show CDR1 as MDHEN and CDR2 as SYDVKM. V was clipped by 6 bases and J by 5 bases, with 14 bases between them. Here the CDR3 reads CASRPRGHHEQYF. The CDR3 region has the DNA TGTGCCAGCAGGCCCCGGGGGCATCACGAGCAGTACTTC.

This chain links TRBV4-3 with TRBJ2-7; 11 bases are a match to TRBD1. The CDR3 has 15 amino acids. Germline-derived CDR1 and CDR2 are LGHNA and YSLEER. J was trimmed by 5 bases and V by 1 base; bases with no gene match: 4. CDR3 amino acids: CASSQGTGGFDEQYF. The CDR3 coding sequence is TGCGCCAGCAGCCAAGGGACAGGGGGCTTCGACGAGCAGTACTTC.

This clonotype was seen only a few times. The V gene is TRBV27, the J gene TRBJ2-7; 7 bases align to TRBD1. Germline values: CDR1 MNHEY, CDR2 SMNVEV (reference sequence). V lost 2 bases, J lost 3 bases, and 4 bases stayed unmatched. The CDR3 spans 14 residues. The CDR3 coding sequence is TGTGCCAGCAGTTTAGACAGGGTACACTACGAGCAGTACTTC. Protein: CASSLDRVHYEQYF.

This chain links TRBV5-4 with TRBJ2-3; D is undetermined. This CDR3 comprises 14 residues. Germline CDR1 SGHNT, CDR2 YYREEE (reference sequence). Trimming took 0 bases from V and 4 from J, leaving 9 bases between them. The CDR3 loop is CASSLAGLPDTQYF. The DNA of the CDR3 is TGTGCCAGCAGCTTGGCCGGGCTGCCAGATACGCAGTATTTT.

Regarding this clonotype: Because it lacks the conserved phenylalanine or tryptophan at the end, this CDR3 is likely a read error. The chain uses TRBV4-3 and TRBJ2-7; 12 bases align to TRBD2. The ends lost 4 bases at V and 0 bases at J; junction bases unmatched: 7. CDR1 LGHNA and CDR2 YSLEER come from the germline V gene. The CDR3 consists of 17 residues. The CDR3 protein is CASSLELAGGSSYEQYS. CDR3 DNA sequence: TGCGCCAGCAGCCTGGAACTAGCGGGGGGCAGCTCCTACGAGCAGTACTCC.